This T cell receptor (beta chain) was sequenced for a study of Graves' ophthalmopathy and Graves' hyperthyroidism. This clonotype was found many times. V was clipped by 6 bases and J by 7 bases, with 16 bases between them. CDR3 length: 14 amino acids. Germline assignment: CDR1 ENHRY and CDR2 SYGVKD. Beta-chain TCR CDR3 regions were amplified from RNA transcripts. Following a first-round RT-PCR that used HTBI primers, a second-round multiplex PCR was carried out. MiXCR, run by TCRdb on the multiplex PCR reads, gives a single entry per CDR3 protein. Among around 170,000 distinct CDR3 sequences listed, over 35% were seen once.

The chain carries TRBV10-3 and TRBJ1-3; a weak D match, TRBD1 (6 bases). This receptor was identified in a middle-aged woman with Graves' ophthalmopathy. What was sequenced was peripheral blood. Here the CDR3 DNA reads TGTGCCATCAGCCTGGGACACAGCTACAACACCATATATTTT. It encodes CAISLGHSYNTIYF.